One and the same sample provided the 2 T cell receptor beta chains below, sequenced in a study of cytomegalovirus exposure and HLA in healthy donors. Vbeta (60) and Jbeta (13) primers were used in the PCR. Measured with immunoSEQ multiplex PCR; TCRdb has only the in-frame clones, and not every one. The sample holds around 37,000 clones; approximately 80% are singletons and the top ten take 10%. The specimen was PBMCs. These TCRs come from a woman aged 18-29 years in good health and CMV-seropositive.

The rearrangement joins TRBV25-1 to TRBJ2-3, with unresolved D. The CDR3 has 16 amino acids. Per germline, CDR1 MGHDK and CDR2 SYGVNS. V lost 4 bases to trimming and J lost 2 bases, with 16 bases between them. This CDR3 is CASSAEASLDTDTQYF. The DNA of the CDR3 is TGTGCCAGCAGTGCCGAGGCCAGCCTGGACACAGATACGCAGTATTTT.

This clone was seen once. The chain employs TRBV6-5 and TRBJ2-7; perhaps TRBD2 as D (7 bases). Germline V gives CDR1 MNHEY, CDR2 SVGAGI. This CDR3 spans 11 amino acids. Trimming shortened V by 6 bases and J by 6 bases, and 9 bases separated the two germline ends. CDR3 sequence: CASSRGAEQYF. Here the CDR3 DNA reads TGTGCCAGCAGCCGGGGGGCCGAGCAGTACTTC.